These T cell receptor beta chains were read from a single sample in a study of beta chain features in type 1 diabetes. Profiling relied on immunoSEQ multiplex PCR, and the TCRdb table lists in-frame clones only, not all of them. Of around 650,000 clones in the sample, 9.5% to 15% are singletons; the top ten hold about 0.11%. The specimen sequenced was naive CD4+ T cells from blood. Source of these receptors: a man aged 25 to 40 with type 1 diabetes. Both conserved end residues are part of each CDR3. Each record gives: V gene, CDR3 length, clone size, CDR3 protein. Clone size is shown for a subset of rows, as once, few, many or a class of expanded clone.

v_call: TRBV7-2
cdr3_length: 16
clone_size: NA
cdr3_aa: CASSTRPPSNTGELFF

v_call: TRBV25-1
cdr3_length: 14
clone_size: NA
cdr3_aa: CASSGLGGTRAYTF

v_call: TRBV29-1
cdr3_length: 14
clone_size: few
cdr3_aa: CSASGTFPYNEQFF

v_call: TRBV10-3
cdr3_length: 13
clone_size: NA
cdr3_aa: CAISESQGLEQYF

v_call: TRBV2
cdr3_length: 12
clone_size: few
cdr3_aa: CASSASGQPQHF

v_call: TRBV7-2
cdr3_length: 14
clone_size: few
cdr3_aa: CASNGGSSSYEQYF

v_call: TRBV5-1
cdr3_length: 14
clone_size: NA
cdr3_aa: CASSTGTGNEKLFF

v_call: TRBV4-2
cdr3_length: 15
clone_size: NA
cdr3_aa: CASSQEMGSGYGYTF

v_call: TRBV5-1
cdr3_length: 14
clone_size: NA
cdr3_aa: CASSGDSLNEKLFF

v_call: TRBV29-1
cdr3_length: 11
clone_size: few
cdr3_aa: CSGVGHNEQFF

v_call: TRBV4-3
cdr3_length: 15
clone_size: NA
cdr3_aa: CASSQDERGEYGYTF

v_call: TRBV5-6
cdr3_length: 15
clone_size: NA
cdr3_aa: CASSWWGTSNQPQHF

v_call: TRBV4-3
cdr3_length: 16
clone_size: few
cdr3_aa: CASSQSGDRVYEKLFF

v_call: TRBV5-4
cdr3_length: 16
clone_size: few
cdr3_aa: CASSLKRGLSYNEQFF

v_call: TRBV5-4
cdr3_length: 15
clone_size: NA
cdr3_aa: CASSLKRGAQETQYF

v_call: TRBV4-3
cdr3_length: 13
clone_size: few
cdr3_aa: CASSQGRKETQYF

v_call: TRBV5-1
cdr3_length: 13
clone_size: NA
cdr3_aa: CASSYDSSYEQYF

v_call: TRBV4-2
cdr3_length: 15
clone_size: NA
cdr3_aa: CASSPRKDNNEKLFF

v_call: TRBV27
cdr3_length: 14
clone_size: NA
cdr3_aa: CASSLGVANTEAFF

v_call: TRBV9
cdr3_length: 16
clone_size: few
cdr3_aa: CASSVGLSSGTDTQYF

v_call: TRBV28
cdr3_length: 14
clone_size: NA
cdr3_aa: CASSLGTGAEKLFF

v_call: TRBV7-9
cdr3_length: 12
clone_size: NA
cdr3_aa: CASSPRGSPLHF

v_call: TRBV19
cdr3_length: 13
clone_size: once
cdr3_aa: CASSGRGSGGYTF

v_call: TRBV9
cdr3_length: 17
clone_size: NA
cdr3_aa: CASSGMGQGARGTEAFF

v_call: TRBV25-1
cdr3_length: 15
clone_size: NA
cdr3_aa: CASSITFTGRDEQFF

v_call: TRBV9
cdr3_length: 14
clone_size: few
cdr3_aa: CASSVAAGQETQYF

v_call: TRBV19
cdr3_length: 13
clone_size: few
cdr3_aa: CASSGTVGQPQHF

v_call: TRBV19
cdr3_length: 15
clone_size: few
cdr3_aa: CANTRPPENTGELFF

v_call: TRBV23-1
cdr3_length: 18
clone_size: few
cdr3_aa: CASSQLIVPSGSNQPQHF

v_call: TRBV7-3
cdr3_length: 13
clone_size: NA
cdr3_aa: CASSLTMRGEQFF

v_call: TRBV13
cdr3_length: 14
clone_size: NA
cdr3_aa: CASSSRGTSQPQHF

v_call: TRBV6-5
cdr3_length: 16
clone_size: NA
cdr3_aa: CASSYYAGQFNYGYTF

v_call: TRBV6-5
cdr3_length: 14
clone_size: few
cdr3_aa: CASSYLAGNTEAFF

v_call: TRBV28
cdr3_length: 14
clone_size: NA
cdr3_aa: CASTRGGSNQPQHF

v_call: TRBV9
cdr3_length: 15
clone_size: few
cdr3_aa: CASSSRTGGTYEQYF

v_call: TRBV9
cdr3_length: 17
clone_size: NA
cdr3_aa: CASSPGQTLHMNTEAFF

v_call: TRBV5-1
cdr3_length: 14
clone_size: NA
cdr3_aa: CASSMGLARDTQYF

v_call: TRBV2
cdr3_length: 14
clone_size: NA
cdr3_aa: CASTWQGIRQPQHF

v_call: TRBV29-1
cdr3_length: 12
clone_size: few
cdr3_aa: CSVGQGNQPQHF

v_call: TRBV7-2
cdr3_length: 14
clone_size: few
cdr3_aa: CASSLRHSNQPQHF

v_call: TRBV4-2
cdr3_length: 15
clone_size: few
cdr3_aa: CASSQGRGRQETQYF

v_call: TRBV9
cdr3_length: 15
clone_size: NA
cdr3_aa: CASSVQQTGANVLTF

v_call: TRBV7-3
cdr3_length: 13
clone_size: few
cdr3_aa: CASSFSVQETQYF

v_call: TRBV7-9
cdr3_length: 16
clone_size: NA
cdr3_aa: CASSPPGGVVNEKLFF

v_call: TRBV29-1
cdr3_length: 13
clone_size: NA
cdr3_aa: CSVDVQGDYGYTF